Below, 21 T cell receptor beta chains from the same sample are listed, as sequenced in a study of T cell changes during pregnancy in multiple sclerosis. Sequenced by immunoSEQ multiplex PCR; TCRdb stores in-frame clones only, minus some. The sample has 80,000 to 130,000 clones, more than 80% seen once. The input for sequencing was peripheral blood, taken in the second trimester of pregnancy. Receptor source: a female donor with multiple sclerosis, enrolled in a pregnancy study.

Only a few counts were recorded for this clone. This rearrangement joins TRBV18 to TRBJ1-2, with 7 positions matching TRBD1. The CDR3 is 13 residues long. Germline V lookup: CDR1 KGHSH, CDR2 LQKENI. V lost 4 bases and J lost 3; bases outside the gene matches: 2. The CDR3 protein is CASSQGTDYGYTF. CDR3 sequence (DNA): TGTGCCAGCTCACAGGGGACAGACTATGGCTACACCTTC.

The table lists this clone with a count of one. The V call is TRBV10-3, the J call TRBJ1-5; the D gene is possibly TRBD1 (6 bases). Trimming stripped 0 bases from V and 2 bases from J, with 8 bases between. CDR1 is ENHRY, CDR2 SYGVKD, per germline. CDR3 length: 15 amino acids. CDR3 DNA: TGTGCCATCAGTGAGTCGCCAGGGGGCAATCAGCCCCAGCATTTT. This sequence encodes CAISESPGGNQPQHF.

The V call is TRBV28, the J call TRBJ2-7; TRBD1 matches at 11 bases. The CDR3 loop spans 17 amino acids. Trimming at V came to 4 bases and at J to 1 base, leaving 9 bases not matched to a gene. CDR1 and CDR2 from the germline V gene are MDHEN and SYDVKM. CDR3 nucleotides: TGTGCCAGCAGTTCCCGGACAGGGGGCCTTCTTTCCTACGAGCAGTACTTC. Its protein is CASSSRTGGLLSYEQYF.

This chain joins TRBV28 and TRBJ2-1; TRBD2 matches at 9 bases. CDR1 and CDR2 from the germline V gene are MDHEN and SYDVKM. V dropped 2 bases and J dropped 4; count of bases not matched to a gene: 9. The CDR3 runs 17 residues. CDR3 nucleotides: TGTGCCAGCAGTTTAAGTGTACTAGCGGGCCATTACAATGAGCAGTTCTTC. It yields the protein CASSLSVLAGHYNEQFF.

The rearrangement uses TRBV28 and TRBJ2-7; D perhaps matches TRBD1 (6 bases). V dropped 6 bases and J dropped 6 bases, with 24 bases sitting between them. The CDR3 runs to 16 residues. The germline V gene has CDR1 MDHEN and CDR2 SYDVKM. This CDR3 reads CASRPRLGASPLEQYF. CDR3 nucleotides: TGTGCCAGCAGACCTCGGTTGGGGGCCTCCCCACTCGAGCAGTACTTC.

Only a few counts were recorded for this clone. This chain joins TRBV2 and TRBJ2-2; 11 nucleotides agree with TRBD2. With 6 bases clipped from V and 6 bases from J, the junction kept 6 bases outside the gene matches. The germline gives CDR1 SNHLY, CDR2 FYNNEI. The CDR3 extends over 15 amino acids. CDR3 sequence reads: CASRTSGISSGELFF. CDR3 coding DNA: TGTGCCAGCAGGACTAGCGGGATATCATCCGGGGAGCTGTTTTTT.

The chain is built from TRBV13 and TRBJ2-1, with 9 bases fitting TRBD2. J gave up 5 bases and V 5 bases, and 10 bases lay outside the gene matches. The CDR3 loop spans 16 amino acids. The germline CDR1 and CDR2 sequences are PRHDT and FYEKMQ (reference sequence). In nucleotides, the CDR3 is TGTGCCAGCAGCCAACGGAAGGGACTAGCCCACAATGAGCAGTTCTTC. Protein: CASSQRKGLAHNEQFF.

The rearrangement links TRBV7-2 to TRBJ1-1; D call uncertain. CDR3 length: 13 residues. Looked up from germline, CDR1 is SGHTA and CDR2 is FQGNSA. Trimming stripped 2 bases from V and 8 bases from J, with 12 bases between. The CDR3 nucleotides are TGTGCCAGCAGCTTACGAGCGGACTTAGAAGCTTTCTTT. Translated, it gives CASSLRADLEAFF. The full variable domain, rest sourced from reference TRBV7-2 and TRBJ1-1, is GAGVSQSPSNKVTEKGKDVELRCDPISGHTALYWYRQSLGQGLEFLIYFQGNSAPDKSGLPSDRFSAERTGGSVSTLTIQRTQQEDSAVYLCASSLRADLEAFFGQGTRLTVV.

V is TRBV7-8 and J is TRBJ1-1; 7 nucleotides line up with TRBD1. J lost 2 bases, V lost 7 bases, and 7 bases had no gene match. The CDR3 has 14 amino acids. Germline V gene lookup returns CDR1 SGHVS and CDR2 FQNEAQ. CDR3 in DNA: TGTGCCAGCACCCTGGGACAGCAAAACACTGAAGCTTTCTTT. Translating gives CASTLGQQNTEAFF. Complete variable domain (other parts from reference TRBV7-8 and TRBJ1-1): GAGVSQSPRYKVAKRGQDVALRCDPISGHVSLFWYQQALGQGPEFLTYFQNEAQLDKSGLPSDRFFAERPEGSVSTLKIQRTQQEDSAVYLCASTLGQQNTEAFFGQGTRLTVV.

This chain joins TRBV28 and TRBJ1-1; 7 bases are shared with TRBD1. The ends lost 6 bases at V and 1 base at J; junction bases unmatched: 8. Germline loops: CDR1 MDHEN, CDR2 SYDVKM. The CDR3 has 15 residues. In DNA form, the CDR3 reads TGTGCCAGCAGGCCCCCGGGACAGAAGAACACTGAAGCTTTCTTT. The encoded protein is CASRPPGQKNTEAFF.

The rearrangement joins TRBV18 to TRBJ2-7; 11 bases line up with TRBD2. Germline V gene data show CDR1 as KGHSH and CDR2 as LQKENI. V was clipped by 5 bases and J by 3 bases; unmatched bases: 15. CDR3 size: 18 residues. The CDR3 sequence: CASSISTSGAGTNYEQYF. The CDR3 DNA sequence: TGTGCCAGCTCAATTTCGACTAGCGGGGCCGGTACAAACTACGAGCAGTACTTC.

This clone was seen only once. V is TRBV29-1 and J is TRBJ2-1, with 12 bases that match TRBD2. V lost 4 bases to trimming and J lost 8 bases; unmatched junction nucleotides: 3. The length of the CDR3 is 13 residues. Germline loops: CDR1 SQVTM, CDR2 ANQGSEA. The CDR3 loop is CSVASGGADEQFF. The CDR3 DNA reads as TGCAGCGTTGCTAGCGGGGGGGCAGATGAGCAGTTCTTC.

As for this clone: The sample contains more than one DNA sequence encoding this CDR3. The chain links TRBV25-1 to TRBJ2-5; D call uncertain. V was clipped by 3 bases and J by 5 bases, with 4 bases between them. CDR1 MGHDK and CDR2 SYGVNS come from the germline V gene. This CDR3 is built from 11 residues. The CDR3 here is CASSDRETQYF. The CDR3 DNA reads TGTGCCAGCAGTGACAGGGAGACCCAGTACTTC.

CDR3 DNA sequence: TGCGCCAGCAGTGGAAGACTAGCGGGAGGATTGGATACGCAGTATTTT. This encodes CASSGRLAGGLDTQYF. The chain combines TRBV10-1 with TRBJ2-3; the match to TRBD2 covers 13 bases. Looked up from germline, CDR1 is WNHNN and CDR2 is SYGVQD (reference sequence). The ends lost 4 bases at V and 6 bases at J; junction bases unmatched: 7. This CDR3 contains 16 residues.

V usage is TRBV18 and J usage is TRBJ2-2, with a possible D match to TRBD1 (6 bases). The CDR3 covers 13 residues. The V end was cut by 1 base, the J end by 6 bases, with 6 bases between. CDR1 and CDR2 from the germline V gene are KGHSH and LQKENI. As DNA, the CDR3 is TGTGCCAGCTCACCACAGGGGGCCGGGGAGCTGTTTTTT. Translation gives CASSPQGAGELFF.

V gene TRBV27 combines with J gene TRBJ1-1; D is perhaps TRBD1 (6 bases). Trimming shortened V by 5 bases and J by 1 base, and 11 bases separated the two germline ends. From germline, CDR1 is MNHEY and CDR2 SMNVEV (reference sequence). The CDR3 is 14 residues long. DNA of the CDR3: TGTGCCAGCAGTCCCCAGACAGGGAACACTGAAGCTTTCTTT. Translating gives CASSPQTGNTEAFF.

The sample holds a few counts of this clone. V gene TRBV6-5 combines with J gene TRBJ1-1; D possibly corresponds to TRBD1 (5 bases). The CDR3 sequence is 14 residues long. V was trimmed by 5 bases and J by 1 base, leaving 11 bases between them. Per germline, CDR1 MNHEY and CDR2 SVGAGI. In DNA form, the CDR3 reads TGTGCCAGCAGTAGAGGCAGGGAGAACACTGAAGCTTTCTTT. Encoded protein: CASSRGRENTEAFF.

This rearrangement joins TRBV6-5 to TRBJ2-3; TRBD1 agrees at 7 bases. Looked up from germline, CDR1 is MNHEY and CDR2 is SVGAGI. The CDR3 runs to 14 residues. Trimming at V came to 6 bases and at J to 2 bases, leaving 5 bases not matched to a gene. CDR3 residues: CASSPTGYTDTQYF. DNA for the CDR3: TGTGCCAGCAGCCCGACAGGGTACACAGATACGCAGTATTTT.

The chain employs TRBV19 and TRBJ2-7; 8 bases align to TRBD2. Unmatched junction bases numbered 16, after V lost 6 bases and J lost 6 bases. The CDR3 covers 16 residues. Looked up from germline, CDR1 is LNHDA and CDR2 is SQIVND (reference sequence). In DNA form, the CDR3 reads TGTGCCAGTAGCGTCGCAGGGCGGGAGGCCGTGATCGAGCAGTACTTC. This encodes CASSVAGREAVIEQYF.

This chain joins TRBV2 and TRBJ1-5, with D possibly being TRBD1 (5 bases). V lost 4 bases, J lost 0 bases, and 7 bases lay in between. The CDR3 is 14 amino acids. CDR1 is SNHLY, CDR2 FYNNEI, per germline. In nucleotides, the CDR3 is TGTGCCAGCAGTGTAGGGGTTAGCAATCAGCCCCAGCATTTT. It translates to CASSVGVSNQPQHF.

This chain uses TRBV5-6 with TRBJ2-1; 8 bases line up with TRBD1. From germline, CDR1 is SGHDT and CDR2 YYEEEE. CDR3 size: 15 residues. The V segment lost 4 bases and the J segment 10 bases; nucleotides outside the gene matches: 13. The CDR3 protein is CASSPETGVATEQFF. For the CDR3, the DNA is TGTGCCAGCAGCCCCGAGACAGGGGTTGCGACCGAGCAGTTCTTC. Drawing the rest from reference TRBV5-6 and TRBJ2-1, the complete variable domain is DAGVTQSPTHLIKTRGQQVTLRCSPKSGHDTVSWYQQALGQGPQFIFQYYEEEERQRGNFPDRFSGHQFPNYSSELNVNALLLGDSALYLCASSPETGVATEQFFGPGTRLTVL.